These T cell receptor beta chains were read from a single sample in a study of molecular identifiers for immune sequencing clone quantification. TCRdb recomputed calls from the PCR reads with MiXCR, one row per CDR3 protein. The sample includes some 590,000 distinct CDR3 sequences, about 25% of them seen just once. The sample comprised naive CD8+ T cells from blood, with Jurkat cell RNA spiked in. All receptors derive from a human donor in good health. Some libraries in this study had Jurkat cell RNA spiked in. Both conserved end residues are part of each CDR3. D genes are given only for firm matches. Size is omitted from some rows. Given values are once, few, many or a class for expanded clones.

d_call,v_call,j_call,clone_size,cdr3_aa,cdr3_nt
TRBD2,TRBV5-3,TRBJ2-7,.,CASSIPMAGEPYEQCF,TGTGCCAGCAGCATACCCATGGCGGGGGAACCCTACGAGCAGTGCTTC
.,TRBV6-5,TRBJ2-3,many,CASRVGGGTDTQYF,TGTGCCAGCAGGGTCGGAGGGGGCACAGATACGCAGTATTTT
.,TRBV4-2,TRBJ1-1,few,CASSQGAGENTEAFF,TGTGCCAGCAGCCAAGGTGCAGGGGAGAACACTGAAGCTTTCTTT
.,TRBV4-1,TRBJ1-5,few,CASTPTGEGQPQHF,TGCGCCAGCACCCCGACAGGAGAGGGTCAGCCCCAGCATTTT
.,TRBV3-2,TRBJ1-2,.,CASSHRPGQGARGYTF,TGTGCCAGCAGCCACAGACCGGGACAGGGGGCGCGGGGCTACACCTTC
TRBD1,TRBV11-2,TRBJ2-1,.,CASRGQGASYNEQFF,TGTGCCAGCAGGGGACAGGGGGCATCCTACAATGAGCAGTTTTTC
.,TRBV24-1,TRBJ1-4,.,CATSDPSGEKLFF,TGTGCCACCAGTGACCCCTCAGGCGAAAAACTGTTTTTT
.,TRBV19,TRBJ1-1,few,CASRDRLGGLNTEAFF,TGTGCCAGCCGAGACAGGTTAGGGGGGTTGAACACTGAAGCTTTCTTT
.,TRBV29-1,TRBJ2-7,many,CSVEDRGLGARYEQYF,TGCAGCGTTGAAGATCGGGGCCTAGGGGCGCGTTACGAGCAGTACTTC
.,TRBV7-4,TRBJ2-7,few,CASSGIRKFSYEQYF,TGTGCCAGCAGCGGAATACGTAAATTCTCCTACGAGCAGTACTTC
TRBD1,TRBV20-1,TRBJ1-1,.,CSARDLLGADRMNTEAFF,TGCAGTGCTAGAGATCTCTTAGGGGCGGACAGGATGAACACTGAAGCTTTCTTT
.,TRBV29-1,TRBJ2-1,.,CSVFFVPGNEQFF,TGCAGCGTTTTTTTCGTGCCGGGGAATGAGCAGTTCTTC
TRBD1,TRBV3-1,TRBJ1-5,.,CASSQIFYRGNQPQHF,TGTGCCAGCAGCCAAATTTTTTACAGGGGTAATCAGCCCCAGCATTTT
.,TRBV30,TRBJ2-7,few,CAWSGSSKEQYF,TGTGCCTGGAGTGGGTCTTCCAAGGAGCAGTACTTC
.,TRBV19,TRBJ2-7,few,CASSIRDTYEEQYF,TGTGCCAGTAGTATACGGGACACCTACGAAGAGCAGTACTTC
TRBD2,TRBV7-9,TRBJ2-3,.,CAGSSGRGGTDTQYF,TGTGCCGGCAGCTCCGGGCGGGGGGGCACAGATACGCAGTATTTT
.,TRBV4-1,TRBJ1-5,.,CASSQGGGLNPPPHF,TGCGCCAGCAGCCAAGGCGGGGGGCTAAATCCGCCCCCGCATTTT
.,TRBV29-1,TRBJ1-1,.,CSVVVVAYTEAFF,TGCAGCGTTGTAGTGGTCGCGTACACTGAAGCTTTCTTT
TRBD2,TRBV29-1,TRBJ2-1,many,CSVGLAGGYEQFF,TGCAGCGTCGGACTAGCGGGAGGTTATGAGCAGTTCTTC
.,TRBV7-9,TRBJ2-3,many,CASTYLGREVDTQYF,TGTGCCAGCACTTACCTGGGAAGGGAGGTAGATACGCAGTATTTT
.,TRBV6-6,TRBJ2-7,.,CASSYSDTTGIYEQYF,TGTGCCAGCAGTTACTCAGATACCACAGGGATCTACGAGCAGTACTTC
.,TRBV21-1,TRBJ2-5,many,CASSKVWQGECVRQETQYF,TGTGCCAGCAGCAAGGTTTGGCAGGGGGAGTGCGTACGCCAAGAGACCCAGTACTTC
.,TRBV4-2,TRBJ1-5,few,CASSEKANSNQPQHF,TGTGCCAGCAGCGAGAAAGCTAATAGCAATCAGCCCCAGCATTTT
.,TRBV7-9,TRBJ1-2,.,CASSLGSGPNYGYTF,TGTGCCAGCAGCTTAGGTTCCGGGCCTAACTATGGCTACACCTTC
TRBD1,TRBV24-1,TRBJ2-3,many,CATSDPSGRTGPDTQYF,TGTGCCACCAGTGATCCCTCCGGCAGGACAGGACCAGATACGCAGTATTTT